This T cell receptor (beta chain) was recovered during a study of shared clonotypes between healthy human individuals. The CDR3 runs to 13 residues. V was cut by 4 bases and J by 0 bases, with 7 bases left in between. Germline CDR1 reads SEHNR; CDR2 reads FQNEAQ (reference sequence). Sequencing used immunoSEQ multiplex PCR; TCRdb keeps in-frame clones, though not all of them. Here the sample spans about 120,000 clones, 65% to 75% being singletons. The source is a young woman in good health. V usage is TRBV7-9 and J usage is TRBJ2-7; D tentatively reads TRBD1 or TRBD2 (5 bases each). Sample: memory CD8+ T cells sorted from blood. Subset of the sample: CD45RO+ cells pooled with CCR7-negative TemRA cells. The CDR3 DNA reads as TGTGCCAGCAGCTCAGGGAGCTCCTACGAGCAGTACTTC. Translation: CASSSGSSYEQYF.